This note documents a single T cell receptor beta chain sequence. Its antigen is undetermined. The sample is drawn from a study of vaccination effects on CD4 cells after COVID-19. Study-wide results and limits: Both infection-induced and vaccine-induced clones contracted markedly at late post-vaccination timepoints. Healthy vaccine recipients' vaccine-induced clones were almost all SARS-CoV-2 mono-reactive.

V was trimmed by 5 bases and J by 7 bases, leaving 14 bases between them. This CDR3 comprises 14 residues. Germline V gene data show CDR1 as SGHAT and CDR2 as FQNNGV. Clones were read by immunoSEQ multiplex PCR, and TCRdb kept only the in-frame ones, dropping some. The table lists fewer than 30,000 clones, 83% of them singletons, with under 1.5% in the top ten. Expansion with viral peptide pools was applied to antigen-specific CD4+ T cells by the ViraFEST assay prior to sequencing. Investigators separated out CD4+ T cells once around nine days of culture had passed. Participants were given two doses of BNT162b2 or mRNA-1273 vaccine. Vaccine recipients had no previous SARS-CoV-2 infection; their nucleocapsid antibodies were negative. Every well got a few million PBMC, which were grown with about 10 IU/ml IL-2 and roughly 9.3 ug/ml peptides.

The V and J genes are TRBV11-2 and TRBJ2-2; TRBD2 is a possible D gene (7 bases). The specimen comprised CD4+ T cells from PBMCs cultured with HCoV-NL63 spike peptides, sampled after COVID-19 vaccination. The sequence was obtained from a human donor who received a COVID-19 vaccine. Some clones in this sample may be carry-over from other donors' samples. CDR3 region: CASSVGGHGGELFF. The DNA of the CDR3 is TGTGCCAGCAGCGTCGGGGGGCACGGCGGGGAGCTGTTTTTT.